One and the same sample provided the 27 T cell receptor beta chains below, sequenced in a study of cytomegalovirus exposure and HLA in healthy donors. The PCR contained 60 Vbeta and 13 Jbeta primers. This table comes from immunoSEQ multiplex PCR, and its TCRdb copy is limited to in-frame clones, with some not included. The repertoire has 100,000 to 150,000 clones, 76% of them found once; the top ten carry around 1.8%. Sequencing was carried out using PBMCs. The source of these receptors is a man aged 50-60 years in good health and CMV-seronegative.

CDR3 DNA: TGTGCCAGCAGCTTAGAAGTTGGCAGGCTGGGCAATCAGCCCCAGCATTTT. It encodes CASSLEVGRLGNQPQHF. The chain combines TRBV7-8 with TRBJ1-5; no firm D call. From germline, CDR1 is SGHVS and CDR2 FQNEAQ. V was clipped by 1 base and J by 2 bases, with 15 bases between them. The CDR3 covers 17 residues.

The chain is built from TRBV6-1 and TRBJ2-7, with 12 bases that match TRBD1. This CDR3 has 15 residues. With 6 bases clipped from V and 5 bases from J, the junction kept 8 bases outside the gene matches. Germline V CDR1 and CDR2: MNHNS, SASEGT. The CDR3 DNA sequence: TGTGCCAGCAGGTGGGGAGGGACAGGGGGCGACGAGCAGTACGTC. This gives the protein CASRWGGTGGDEQYV.

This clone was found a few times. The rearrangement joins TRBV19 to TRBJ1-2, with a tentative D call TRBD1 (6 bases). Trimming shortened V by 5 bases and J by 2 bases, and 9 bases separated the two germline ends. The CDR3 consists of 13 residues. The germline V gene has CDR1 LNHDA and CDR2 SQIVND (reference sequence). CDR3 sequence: CASSYRENYGYTF. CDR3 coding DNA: TGTGCCAGTAGTTACAGGGAGAACTATGGCTACACCTTC.

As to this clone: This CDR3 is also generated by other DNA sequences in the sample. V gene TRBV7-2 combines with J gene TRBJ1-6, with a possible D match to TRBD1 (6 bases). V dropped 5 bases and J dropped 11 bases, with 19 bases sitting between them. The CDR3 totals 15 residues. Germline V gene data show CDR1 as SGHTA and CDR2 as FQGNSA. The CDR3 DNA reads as TGTGCCAGCAGCCCACTAGGGGCCAGGGGAACACCCCTCCACTTT. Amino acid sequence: CASSPLGARGTPLHF.

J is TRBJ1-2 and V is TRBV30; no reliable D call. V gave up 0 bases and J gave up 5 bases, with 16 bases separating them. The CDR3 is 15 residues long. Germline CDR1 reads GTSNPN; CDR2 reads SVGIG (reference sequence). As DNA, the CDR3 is TGTGCCTGGAGTGTCAGTGGCGGCGTTAGATATGGCTACACCTTC. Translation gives CAWSVSGGVRYGYTF.

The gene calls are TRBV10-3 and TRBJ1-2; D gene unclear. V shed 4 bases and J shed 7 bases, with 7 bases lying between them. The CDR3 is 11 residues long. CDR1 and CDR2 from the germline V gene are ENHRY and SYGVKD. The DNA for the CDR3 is TGTGCCATCAGTGGAGGGTTTGGCTACACCTTC. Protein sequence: CAISGGFGYTF.

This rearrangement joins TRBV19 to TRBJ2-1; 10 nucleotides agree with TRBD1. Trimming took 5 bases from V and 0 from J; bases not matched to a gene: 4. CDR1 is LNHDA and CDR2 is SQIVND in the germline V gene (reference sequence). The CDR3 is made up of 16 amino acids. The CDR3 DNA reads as TGTGCCAGTAGTCCCCGGACAGGGGGCTCCTACAATGAGCAGTTCTTC. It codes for CASSPRTGGSYNEQFF.

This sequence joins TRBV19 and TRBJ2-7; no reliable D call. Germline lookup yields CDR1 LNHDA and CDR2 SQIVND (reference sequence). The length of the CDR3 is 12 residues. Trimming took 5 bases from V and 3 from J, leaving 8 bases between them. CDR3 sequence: CASSSADYEQYV. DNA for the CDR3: TGTGCCAGTAGTTCCGCAGACTACGAGCAGTACGTC.

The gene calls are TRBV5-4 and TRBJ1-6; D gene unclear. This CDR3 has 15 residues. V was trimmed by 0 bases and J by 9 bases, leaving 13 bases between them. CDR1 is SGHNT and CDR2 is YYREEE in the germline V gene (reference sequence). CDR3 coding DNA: TGTGCCAGCAGCTTGGATGTTGGATCGGGTTCACCCCTCCACTTT. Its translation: CASSLDVGSGSPLHF.

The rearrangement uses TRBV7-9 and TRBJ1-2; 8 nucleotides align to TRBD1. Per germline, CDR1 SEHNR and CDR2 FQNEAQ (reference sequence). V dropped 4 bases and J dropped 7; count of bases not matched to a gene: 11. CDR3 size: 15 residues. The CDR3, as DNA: TGTGCCAGCAGCTCAAGTCAGGGGGCGGGCAGTGGCTACACCTTC. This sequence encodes CASSSSQGAGSGYTF.

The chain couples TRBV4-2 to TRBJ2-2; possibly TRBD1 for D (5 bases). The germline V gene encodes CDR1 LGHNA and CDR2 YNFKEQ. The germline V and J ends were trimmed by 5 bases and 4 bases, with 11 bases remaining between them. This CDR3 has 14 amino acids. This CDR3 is CASSADSRTGELFF. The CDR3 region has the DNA TGTGCCAGCAGCGCCGACAGTCGCACCGGGGAGCTGTTTTTT.

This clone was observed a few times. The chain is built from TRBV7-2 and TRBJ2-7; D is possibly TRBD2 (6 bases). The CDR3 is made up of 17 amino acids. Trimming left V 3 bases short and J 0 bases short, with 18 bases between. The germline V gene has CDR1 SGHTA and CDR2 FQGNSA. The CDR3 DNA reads TGTGCCAGCAGCTTTTTATTAGGGAGCGGGCGCTCCTACGAGCAGTACTTC. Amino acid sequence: CASSFLLGSGRSYEQYF.

CDR3 region: CASSLEPGTGLDGYTF. The CDR3 coding sequence is TGTGCCAGCAGCTTAGAACCGGGGACAGGGCTGGATGGCTACACCTTC. The chain recombines TRBV11-2 with TRBJ1-2, with 9 bases aligning to TRBD1. J lost 6 bases, V lost 0 bases, and 8 bases had no gene match. This CDR3 is 16 amino acids long. Germline CDR1 reads SGHAT; CDR2 reads FQNNGV.

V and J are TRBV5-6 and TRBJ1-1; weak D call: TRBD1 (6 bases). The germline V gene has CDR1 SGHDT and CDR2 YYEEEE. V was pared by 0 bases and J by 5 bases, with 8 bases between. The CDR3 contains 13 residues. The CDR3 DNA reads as TGTGCCAGCAGCTTGGTCAGGGGTACTGAAGCTTTCTTT. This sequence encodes CASSLVRGTEAFF.

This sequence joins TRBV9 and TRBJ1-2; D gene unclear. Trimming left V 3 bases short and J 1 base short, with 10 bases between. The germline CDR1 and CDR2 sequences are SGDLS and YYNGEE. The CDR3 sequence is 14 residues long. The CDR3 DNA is TGTGCCAGCAGCGCCGGGAGTAATAACTATGGCTACACCTTC. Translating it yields CASSAGSNNYGYTF.

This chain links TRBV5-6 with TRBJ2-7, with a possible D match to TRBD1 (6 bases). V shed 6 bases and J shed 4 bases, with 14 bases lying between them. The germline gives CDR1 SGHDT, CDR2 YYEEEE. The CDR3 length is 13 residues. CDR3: CASTDRIDYEQYF. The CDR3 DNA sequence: TGTGCCAGCACCGACAGGATCGATTACGAGCAGTACTTC.

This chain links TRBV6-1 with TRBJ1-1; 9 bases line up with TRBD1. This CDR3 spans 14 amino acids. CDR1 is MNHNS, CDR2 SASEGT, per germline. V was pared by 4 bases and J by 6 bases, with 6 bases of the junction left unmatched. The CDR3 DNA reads TGTGCCAGCAGTGGGGGACAGGGACGTTCTGAAGCTTTCTTT. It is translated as CASSGGQGRSEAFF.

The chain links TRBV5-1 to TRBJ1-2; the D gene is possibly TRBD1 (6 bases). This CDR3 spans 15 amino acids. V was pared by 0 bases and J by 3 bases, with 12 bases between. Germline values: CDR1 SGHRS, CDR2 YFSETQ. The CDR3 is CASSLDGGPDYGYTF. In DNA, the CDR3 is TGCGCCAGCAGCTTGGATGGGGGCCCGGACTATGGCTACACCTTC.

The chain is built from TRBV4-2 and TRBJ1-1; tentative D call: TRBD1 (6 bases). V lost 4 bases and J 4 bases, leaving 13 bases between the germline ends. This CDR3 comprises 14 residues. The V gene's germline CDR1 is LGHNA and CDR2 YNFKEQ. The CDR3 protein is CASSRTGLVTEAFF. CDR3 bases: TGTGCCAGCAGCCGTACAGGGTTAGTCACTGAAGCTTTCTTT.

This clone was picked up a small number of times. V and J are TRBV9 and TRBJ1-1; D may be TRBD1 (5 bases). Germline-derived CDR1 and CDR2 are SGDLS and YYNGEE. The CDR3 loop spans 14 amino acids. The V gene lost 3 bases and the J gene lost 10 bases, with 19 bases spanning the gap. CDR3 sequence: CASSAGLTVVGAFF. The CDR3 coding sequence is TGTGCCAGCAGCGCGGGACTGACGGTGGTGGGAGCTTTCTTT.

This CDR3 is CASSPSGGEAGELFF. CDR3 in DNA: TGCGCCAGCAGCCCGTCAGGGGGCGAAGCCGGGGAGCTGTTTTTT. The chain carries TRBV5-1 and TRBJ2-2; 8 bases fit TRBD1. Germline lookup yields CDR1 SGHRS and CDR2 YFSETQ. This CDR3 is 15 amino acids long. V dropped 4 bases and J dropped 6; count of bases not matched to a gene: 8.

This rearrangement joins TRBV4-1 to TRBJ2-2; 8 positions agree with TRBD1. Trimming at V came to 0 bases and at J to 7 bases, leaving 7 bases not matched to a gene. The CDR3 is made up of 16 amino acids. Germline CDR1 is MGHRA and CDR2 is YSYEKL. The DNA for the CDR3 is TGCGCCAGCAGCCAAGAGGTGACAGGGGTCAGCGGGGAGCTGTTTTTT. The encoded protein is CASSQEVTGVSGELFF.

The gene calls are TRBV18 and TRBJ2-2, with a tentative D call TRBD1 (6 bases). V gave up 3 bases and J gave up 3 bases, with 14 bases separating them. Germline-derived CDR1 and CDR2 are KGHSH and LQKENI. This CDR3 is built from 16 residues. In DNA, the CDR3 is TGTGCCAGCTCACCGGAACGAGGGGGAGACACCGGGGAGCTGTTTTTT. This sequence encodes CASSPERGGDTGELFF. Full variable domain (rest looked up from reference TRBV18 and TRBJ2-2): NAGVMQNPRHLVRRRGQEARLRCSPMKGHSHVYWYRQLPEEGLKFMVYLQKENIIDESGMPKERFSAEFPKEGPSILRIQQVVRGDSAAYFCASSPERGGDTGELFFGEGSRLTVL.

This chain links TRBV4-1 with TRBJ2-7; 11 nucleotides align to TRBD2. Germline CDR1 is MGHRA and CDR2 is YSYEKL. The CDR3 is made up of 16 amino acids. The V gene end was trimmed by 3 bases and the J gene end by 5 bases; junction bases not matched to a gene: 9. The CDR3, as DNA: TGCGCCAGCAGCCAGGCCACACTAGCGGGGGCGGACGAGCAGTACTTC. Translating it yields CASSQATLAGADEQYF.

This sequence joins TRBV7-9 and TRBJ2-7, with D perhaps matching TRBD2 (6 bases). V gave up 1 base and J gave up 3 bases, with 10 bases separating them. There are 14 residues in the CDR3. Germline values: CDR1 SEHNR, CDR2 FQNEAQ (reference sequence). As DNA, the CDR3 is TGTGCCAGCAGCTTAGGCCTAGCGTTCTACGAGCAGTACTTC. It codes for CASSLGLAFYEQYF.

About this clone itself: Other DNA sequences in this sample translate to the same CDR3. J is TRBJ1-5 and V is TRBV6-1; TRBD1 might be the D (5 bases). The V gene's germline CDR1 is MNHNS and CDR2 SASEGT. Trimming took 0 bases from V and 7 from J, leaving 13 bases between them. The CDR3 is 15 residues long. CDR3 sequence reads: CASSEALGGEQPQHF. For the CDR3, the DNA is TGTGCCAGCAGTGAAGCGTTGGGGGGAGAACAGCCCCAGCATTTT.

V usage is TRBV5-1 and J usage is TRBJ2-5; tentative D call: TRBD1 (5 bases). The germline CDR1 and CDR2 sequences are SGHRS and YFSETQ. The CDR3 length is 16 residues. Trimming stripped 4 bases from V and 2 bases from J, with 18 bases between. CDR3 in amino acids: CASSPIPTASQETQYF. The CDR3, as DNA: TGCGCCAGCAGCCCTATACCGACAGCCTCTCAAGAGACCCAGTACTTC.